These 28 T cell receptor beta chains originate from one sample sequenced in a study of regulatory T cells in long-lasting Graves disease. CDR3-region Arm-PCR and iRepertoire HTBI primers produced the TCR beta libraries. TCRdb called the multiplex PCR reads again in MiXCR, with one record for every CDR3 protein. The data hold about 530,000 distinct CDR3 sequences, with around 16% observed a single time. Time point reported: newly diagnosed GD, antithyroid drugs for less than 3 months. With RNA extracted from PBMCs as input, the TCR library was made. These data also featured in a second study, about T cells in Graves' hyperthyroidism and ophthalmopathy.

The starting material was peripheral blood mononuclear cells (PBMCs), obtained at new diagnosis, from a patient treated with antithyroid drugs. Receptors originate from a woman in her forties or fifties with Graves disease.

This clonotype appeared many times. The chain couples TRBV5-1 to TRBJ1-1; D ambiguous. Germline CDR1 reads SGHRS; CDR2 reads YFSETQ. CDR3 size: 16 residues. V was cut by 0 bases and J by 1 base, with 13 bases left in between. The CDR3 loop is CASSLAPSGQNTEAFF. DNA for the CDR3: TGCGCCAGCAGCTTGGCGCCGTCCGGGCAGAACACTGAAGCTTTCTTT.

This clonotype was counted ten times or more. The V call is TRBV5-1, the J call TRBJ2-1; 14 bases fit TRBD2. Germline V gene lookup returns CDR1 SGHRS and CDR2 YFSETQ. The CDR3 extends over 16 amino acids. J was trimmed by 4 bases and V by 4 bases; bases with no gene match: 4. In DNA form, the CDR3 reads TGCGCCAGCAGCAAGGGACTAGCGGGGGATTACAATGAGCAGTTCTTC. This codes for CASSKGLAGDYNEQFF.

About this clonotype itself: A far larger clone is one base from this, pointing to a likely read error. The chain combines TRBV12-3 or TRBV12-4 with TRBJ2-5, with no clear D. CDR3 length: 11 amino acids. The CDR3 protein is CASSLSETLYF. The CDR3 region has the DNA TGTGCCAGCAGTTTGAGTGAGACCCTGTACTTC.

The chain employs TRBV24-1 and TRBJ1-4; D is uncertain. The CDR3 is 13 amino acids. The ends were cut back, 4 bases at V and 6 bases at J, with 8 bases in the middle. The V gene's germline CDR1 is KGHDR and CDR2 SFDVKD. Here the CDR3 DNA reads TGTGCCACCAGTGACCCCCTCTATGAAAAACTGTTTTTT. It translates to CATSDPLYEKLFF.

The chain uses TRBV3-1 and TRBJ2-2; D not certain. Germline V gene sequence: CDR1 LGHDT, CDR2 YNNKEL (reference sequence). The CDR3 runs to 15 residues. V shed 0 bases and J shed 4 bases, with 9 bases lying between them. The CDR3 region is CASSQEMVTTGELFF. CDR3 DNA sequence: TGTGCCAGCAGCCAAGAAATGGTTACCACCGGGGAGCTGTTTTTT.

This clonotype has at least ten counts. As DNA, the CDR3 is TGCGCCAGCAGACCCGAGGCGGCAAGTAAGGAGCAGTACTTC. Its protein product is CASRPEAASKEQYF. The V call is TRBV5-1, the J call TRBJ2-7; D not resolved. CDR1 and CDR2 (germline): SGHRS, YFSETQ. This CDR3 comprises 14 residues. Trimming removed 5 bases at V and 7 bases at J, with 19 bases between.

This clonotype was recorded at least ten times. The rearrangement joins TRBV12-3 or TRBV12-4 to TRBJ1-2; 8 bases fit TRBD1. The trim removed 5 bases at V and 8 bases at J, leaving 16 bases unmatched. There are 16 residues in the CDR3. CDR3 DNA: TGTGCCAGCAGTCCGAAATGGGAAACAGGGGGAGGCGGCTACACCTTC. This encodes CASSPKWETGGGGYTF.

This clonotype showed up just a few times. The J gene is TRBJ1-5, the V gene TRBV6-1; D is uncertain. V dropped 5 bases and J dropped 3 bases, with 14 bases sitting between them. From germline, CDR1 is MNHNS and CDR2 SASEGT. The CDR3 contains 15 residues. This CDR3 is CASSPSMASNQPQHF. The CDR3 nucleotides read TGTGCCAGCAGTCCTAGCATGGCATCCAATCAGCCCCAGCATTTT.

This clonotype appeared many times. A junction end diverges from the germline sequence, so it may reflect a read error. The rearrangement uses TRBV5-1 and TRBJ2-7, with 7 bases identical to TRBD1. The CDR3 has 13 amino acids. Germline V gene lookup returns CDR1 SGHRS and CDR2 YFSETQ. Here the CDR3 reads CASTGDRDYEQYF. The CDR3 nucleotides are TGTGCCAGCACCGGGGACAGAGACTACGAGCAGTACTTC.

The chain recombines TRBV7-2 with TRBJ1-2, with TRBD1 as a possible D gene (6 bases). CDR1 is SGHTA, CDR2 FQGNSA, per germline. Between the trimmed V and J ends, which lost 5 bases and 6 bases, there was a span of 19 bases. This CDR3 is built from 15 residues. The DNA of the CDR3 is TGTGCCAGCAGCCCCGGGGACATGAGCTTCCATGGCTACACCTTC. Translated: CASSPGDMSFHGYTF. The entire variable domain, with the rest obtained from reference TRBV7-2 and TRBJ1-2, is as follows: GAGVSQSPSNKVTEKGKDVELRCDPISGHTALYWYRQSLGQGLEFLIYFQGNSAPDKSGLPSDRFSAERTGGSVSTLTIQRTQQEDSAVYLCASSPGDMSFHGYTFGSGTRLTVV.

This clonotype was counted at least ten times. This sequence joins TRBV7-9 and TRBJ1-1; D remains ambiguous. Trimming pared 5 bases from V and 3 bases from J, leaving 7 bases between. CDR3 size: 12 residues. Germline V gives CDR1 SEHNR, CDR2 FQNEAQ (reference sequence). In DNA form, the CDR3 reads TGTGCCAGCAGCCCGGGAGACACTGAAGCTTTCTTT. The encoded protein is CASSPGDTEAFF.

The table lists this clonotype with many counts. This chain joins TRBV20-1 and TRBJ1-3; 9 bases agree with TRBD1. J was trimmed by 4 bases and V by 2 bases; bases with no gene match: 6. The CDR3 is made up of 15 amino acids. Looked up from germline, CDR1 is DFQATT and CDR2 is SNEGSKA (reference sequence). The CDR3 nucleotides read TGCAGTGCTAGATCCCGGACAGGGGAAGGAAACACCATATATTTT. This translates into CSARSRTGEGNTIYF.

The V gene is TRBV5-8, the J gene TRBJ1-5, with D uncertain. Between the trimmed V and J ends, which lost 0 bases and 0 bases, there was a span of 7 bases. The CDR3 covers 15 residues. Looked up from germline, CDR1 is SGHTS and CDR2 is YDEGEE. DNA of the CDR3: TGTGCCAGCAGCTTGGGTCAGAATAGCAATCAGCCCCAGCATTTT. Translating gives CASSLGQNSNQPQHF.

CDR3 protein: CSARDIQLRYQPQHF. CDR3 DNA: TGCAGTGCTAGAGATATTCAGCTCAGATATCAGCCCCAGCATTTT. This chain uses TRBV20-1 with TRBJ1-5; D remains ambiguous. CDR1 is DFQATT, CDR2 SNEGSKA, per germline (reference sequence). Trimming stripped 0 bases from V and 5 bases from J, with 14 bases between. CDR3 length equals 15 residues.

The chain joins TRBV19 to TRBJ2-1, with TRBD2 matching 8 bases. CDR1 LNHDA and CDR2 SQIVND come from the germline V gene (reference sequence). Germline trimming cut 5 bases from V and 0 bases from J; bases unmatched to any gene: 6. This CDR3 region has 16 residues. CDR3: CASSLQRGPSYNEQFF. DNA for the CDR3: TGTGCCAGTAGTCTCCAGCGGGGGCCCTCCTACAATGAGCAGTTCTTC.

This clonotype was detected ten times or more. The CDR3 end shows no conserved phenylalanine or tryptophan, and so a read error is likely. Because the CDR3's place on the DNA is in doubt, the DNA is left out and the CDR3 is given as listed by TCRdb. The rearrangement links TRBV6-1 to TRBJ2-5; TRBD2, the table's D call, lacks a check against the DNA. The CDR3 spans 12 amino acids, including both terminal residues. Germline CDR1 MNHNS, CDR2 SASEGT. CDR3 residues: CASSHEGLAPSI.

The table lists this clonotype with many counts. The chain couples TRBV11-2 to TRBJ2-4; D gene uncertain. Trimming cost V 4 bases and J 3 bases, with 10 bases left between them. Germline CDR1 and CDR2: SGHAT and FQNNGV. This CDR3 is 14 amino acids long. CDR3 coding DNA: TGTGCCAGCAGCTCCATTACCTTCAAAAACATTCAGTACTTC. The encoded protein is CASSSITFKNIQYF.

This clonotype came up many times. This CDR3 reads CASSLRSGPEQYF. For the CDR3, the DNA is TGTGCCAGCAGCTTAAGGTCAGGGCCCGAGCAGTACTTC. This rearrangement joins TRBV7-2 to TRBJ2-7, with D maybe TRBD1 (5 bases). The CDR3 has 13 amino acids. CDR1 SGHTA and CDR2 FQGNSA come from the germline V gene. With 2 bases removed from V and 6 bases from J, the gap between germline ends came to 11 bases.

This rearrangement joins TRBV30 to TRBJ1-2, with 7 nucleotides matching TRBD1. This CDR3 contains 13 residues. V was pared by 4 bases and J by 5 bases, with 7 bases of the junction left unmatched. Germline lookup yields CDR1 GTSNPN and CDR2 SVGIG (reference sequence). CDR3 amino acids: CAWNRGLWYGYTF. The CDR3 DNA reads TGTGCCTGGAACAGGGGACTTTGGTATGGCTACACCTTC.

The V gene is TRBV6-2 or TRBV6-3, the J gene TRBJ2-3, with D hard to call. V was trimmed by 5 bases and J by 4 bases, leaving 7 bases between them. The CDR3 has 12 amino acids. Per germline, CDR1 MNHEY and CDR2 SVGEGT. CDR3 bases: TGTGCCAGCAGTGAGAGGTCAGATACGCAGTATTTT. Translated: CASSERSDTQYF.

The rearrangement joins TRBV19 to TRBJ2-5, with 9 bases identical to TRBD1. The germline V gene has CDR1 LNHDA and CDR2 SQIVND (reference sequence). Trimming cost V 5 bases and J 9 bases; bases outside gene matches: 10. The CDR3 length is 14 residues. For the CDR3, the DNA is TGTGCCAGTAGTTCGGGACAGGGCGGATCGGCCCAGTACTTC. Protein: CASSSGQGGSAQYF.

Comment on this clonotype: This may be a read error: a much more frequent sequence differs by one nucleotide. The CDR3 DNA sequence: TGTGCTAGTGGTTTGGTACCCACCTATTTAATGGGAACACATAAGGGAATCCAGCCCCAGCATTTT. Translated, it gives CASGLVPTYLMGTHKGIQPQHF. The chain has TRBV12-5 and TRBJ1-5; D call uncertain. CDR1 and CDR2 (germline): LGHNT, FRNRAP. The CDR3 is 22 amino acids. Trimming removed 0 bases from V and 7 bases from J, with 34 bases in between.

In its sample, this clonotype was seen a few times. This rearrangement joins TRBV9 to TRBJ2-5; a possible D gene is TRBD1 (6 bases). The DNA end favors TRBJ2-7, so the J call may be wrong. CDR1 is SGDLS, CDR2 YYNGEE, per germline. There are 15 residues in the CDR3. CDR3 nucleotides: TGTGCCAGCAGCTCCGGGGACACCTTCTCCTACGAGCAGTACTTC. Translation gives CASSSGDTFSYEQYF.

The J gene is TRBJ2-1, the V gene TRBV9; 9 nucleotides agree with TRBD2. Germline CDR1 and CDR2: SGDLS and YYNGEE. There are 17 residues in the CDR3. After removal of 5 bases from V and 7 bases from J, the junction contained 16 bases not matched to a gene. The CDR3 sequence: CASSRGTSIRNLNEQFF. CDR3 sequence (DNA): TGTGCCAGCAGTAGGGGGACTAGCATTCGTAATTTGAATGAGCAGTTCTTC.

This clonotype was seen many times. The chain employs TRBV12-3 or TRBV12-4 and TRBJ2-2; D unclear. The CDR3 is made up of 14 amino acids. V was cut by 3 bases and J by 6 bases, with 11 bases left in between. The CDR3: CASSFAPLAGELFF. For the CDR3, the DNA is TGTGCCAGCAGTTTTGCGCCCCTGGCCGGGGAGCTGTTTTTT.

In this sample, this clonotype turned up many times. The chain employs TRBV18 and TRBJ2-7, with 10 bases fitting TRBD1. V shed 3 bases and J 3 bases; nucleotides not matched to a gene: 5. CDR1 is KGHSH, CDR2 LQKENI, per germline. There are 15 residues in the CDR3. CDR3 DNA sequence: TGTGCCAGCTCACCGTCGGGACAGGGGTACTACGAGCAGTACTTC. This encodes CASSPSGQGYYEQYF.

This clonotype was detected a few times. For the CDR3, the DNA is TGCGCCAGCAGCCAAGTGGGGCTAGCCCAAGAGACCCAGTACTTC. Amino acid sequence: CASSQVGLAQETQYF. The rearrangement joins TRBV4-1 to TRBJ2-5, with D perhaps assigned TRBD1 or TRBD2 (5 bases each). The ends were cut back, 1 base at V and 1 base at J, with 10 bases in the middle. The CDR3 length is 15 residues. The V gene's germline CDR1 is MGHRA and CDR2 YSYEKL.

This clonotype was seen at least ten times. The chain joins TRBV2 to TRBJ1-1, with D unclear. Trimming cost V 4 bases and J 3 bases, with 15 bases left between them. CDR3 length: 15 amino acids. Germline V gene lookup returns CDR1 SNHLY and CDR2 FYNNEI. The CDR3 region has the DNA TGTGCCAGCAGTGTAAGAAAATTAAAATACACTGAAGCTTTCTTT. Its protein product is CASSVRKLKYTEAFF.